The sequence of this T cell receptor beta chain was determined in a study of cytomegalovirus exposure and HLA in healthy donors (dated by TCRdb to the late 2010s). Context from the whole study: An earlier analysis of approximately 640 of the donors reported roughly 270 Gb of sequence data and roughly 110 million unique TCR beta sequences from about 179 million T cells. About 300 gigabases of sequencing data and approximately 93 million unique TCR sequences were included in an early release covering around 650 HLA-typed donors. Of the roughly 400 genotyped donors, 81% fell in the genetic ancestry cluster associated with self-reported Caucasian donors. The study aimed to test whether signatures of past pathogen exposure could be identified by cataloging public T cell receptors. Using immunosequencing, the study profiled T cell repertoires from around 670 subjects and related those repertoires to cytomegalovirus serostatus. Besides the first cohort of about 730 subjects, a separate validation cohort made up of over a hundred different subjects was used. To predict cytomegalovirus infection status, the study brought together high-throughput TCR immunosequencing, statistical association of individual TCRs with disease status, and machine learning. A later analysis re-examined previously published TCR beta repertoires from several hundred donors and added high-resolution HLA genotyping to investigate patterns of TCR occurrence. Rather than drawing on any new phenotypic data, the later analysis identified candidate immune exposures from TCR beta sequences and the way those sequences occurred across donors. An earlier analysis of several hundred of the donors used high-throughput TCR beta sequencing to judge whether each TCR beta V gene segment behaved as functional or pseudogenic. Donor age, sex, ethnicity and CMV serostatus were compiled together with the repertoire data. A later genetic analysis took genome-wide SNP genotypes for about three fifths of the 666 donors and used that subset as a discovery cohort. Every repertoire in the discovery cohort had been generated on one and the same sequencing platform. HLA typing included class I and class II loci at four-digit resolution. Typing coverage varied by locus: about 620-630 donors for A, B, C, DRB1 and DQB1; approximately 500 for DQA1; some 610 for DPA1; under 490 for DPB1. Roughly 5 DR-DQ haplotypes were handled as single units for association and clustering because linkage in the cohort was strong. Across some 400 genotyped donors of the cohort, an average of roughly 200,000 unique TCR beta nucleotide sequences per donor were sequenced, and around 19% of those sequences were non-productive. Results the study describes overall, beyond this receptor: A further reported finding was that TCR beta sequences accurately predicted the HLA-A and HLA-B alleles for most subjects in the first cohort. Strong co-occurrence of HLA alleles, especially DR and DQ, made assigning TCR associations to individual alleles difficult. Most CMV-associated TCR beta chains appeared to be HLA-restricted in a later analysis, and the HLA associations seemed to be driven largely by CMV exposure. About 17 rarely observed V segments, including chromosome 9 orphons, were excluded from the earlier analysis of a few hundred of the donors because counts were too low. While some public TCRs were present in many individuals, most TCR sequences turned up only very rarely across donors. Sequencing depth was assumed to be roughly uniform across donors in the presence/absence analyses, though that assumption may not hold. Because the 87-base-pair reads could not distinguish some IMGT-functional V segments, including TRBV6-2 and TRBV6-3, those segments were excluded. A later analysis found that TCR association rates varied across HLA loci, with DRB1 alleles showing the most associated TCRs and HLA-C alleles the fewest. Immune exposure information for the cohort was limited to CMV serostatus. Specific HLA alleles were associated with roughly 17,000 TCR beta sequences at a false discovery rate of 0.05 in a later analysis. This cohort had only TCR beta chains sequenced, and the lack of alpha or paired-chain data limited which features could be detected. According to the authors, the approach could potentially be generalized to other disease states and immunological phenotypes. In a later genetic analysis, fewer N-insertions in productive TCRs were reported among donors in an Asian-associated ancestry cluster than the approximately 710-donor mean. The classifier was reported to diagnose cytomegalovirus status with high specificity and sensitivity in both the original and validation cohorts. In a later analysis, HLA-associated TCR beta chains showed more clonal expansion and lower generation probabilities than non-associated chains that were equally common. In an earlier analysis of under 600 of the donors, most TCR beta V segments were observed in productive rearrangements about 87% or about 30% of the time, broadly matching IMGT annotations. An association between a missense DCLRE1C variant and V-gene and J-gene trimming of TCR beta chains was found in a later genetic analysis and replicated in an independent cohort. Linkage disequilibrium might explain the correlated functional status among segregating V segments, but an unknown experimental factor could not be ruled out. Because HLA typing was missing for some donors at each locus, association tests included only the typed subset. Several of the top co-occurrence clusters appeared to be linked to parvovirus B19, influenza, CMV and Epstein-Barr virus, according to a later analysis. In vitro tests confirmed that a few of the cytomegalovirus-associated TCR beta chains recognize cytomegalovirus antigens. In the study, 164 TCR beta chains were listed as associated with cytomegalovirus. A group of highly shared sequence variants was considered likely to be a technical artifact of the sequencing pipeline.

CDR1 and CDR2, per the germline V gene, are SQVTM and ANQGSEA. Taken from cysteine to phenylalanine, the CDR3 has 13 residues. Only CDR3 DNA is held: 39 bases, read in frame from base 1. V sheds 2 bases and J sheds 3 bases, leaving 10 bases between their ends. The cohort consisted of some 670 healthy bone marrow donors. At the time of sampling, every cohort member was nominally healthy, though immune exposures that went unrecorded were likely present. The donor tested CMV seropositive, placing the donor among the 310 or so seropositive members of the cohort. A peripheral blood sample was provided by each donor, and peripheral blood mononuclear cells were used for TCR beta sequencing. The Qiagen DNeasy Blood Extraction Kit was used to extract genomic DNA from the blood cell samples. Receptor libraries were prepared by the immunoSEQ multiplex PCR assay. The multiplex PCR relied on a mix of 60 forward primers for TCR Vbeta segments and 13 reverse primers for TCR Jbeta segments. Amplification of the CDR3 region of rearranged TCR beta genes was performed with a multiplex PCR assay on genomic DNA. The amplified TCR beta libraries were sequenced on the Illumina HiSeq System as 87-base-pair reads. As for the original processing: Across the roughly 600 repertoires, a later analysis counted approximately 83 million unique TCR beta chains, roughly 11 million of which were shared by at least two donors. A nearest-neighbor algorithm error-corrected the raw reads and collapsed the reads into unique sequences, merging closely related sequences to remove PCR and sequencing errors. CDR3 sequences were aligned to IMGT reference sequences to assign V, D and J gene segments. For a sequence to be retained, a match of at least six nucleotides to both a V gene segment and a J gene segment was required. A rearrangement counted as productive if the CDR3 had no stop codons and remained in frame with V and J, and every other rearrangement counted as non-productive. CDR3 was defined by IMGT convention, running from the second conserved V-encoded cysteine to the conserved J-encoded phenylalanine. The earlier analysis of 587 of the donors excluded any sequence lacking an unambiguous match to a single V gene segment. In an earlier analysis of roughly 500 of the donors, V segments were called functional above 56.7% productive rearrangements and were called segregating when the between-donor standard deviation exceeded 5%. To diagnose cytomegalovirus status from the catalog of TCR beta chain sequences, a statistical classification framework was built. In a later analysis, TCR nucleotide sequences were compared against IMGT/GENE-DB human TR gene sequences so that V and J genes could be assigned. In a later analysis, CDR3 sequences and most-parsimonious VDJ recombination scenarios were assigned using the TCRdist pipeline. In a later analysis, each TCR beta chain was defined by its CDR3 amino acid sequence together with its V-gene family, and reads without a unique V-gene family were excluded. As a way to deal with suspected cross-contamination and a sequencing artifact, a later analysis dropped 450 to 600 nucleotide sequences that were highly shared and had low generation probability. In a later analysis, a clonal expansion index for each public chain was calculated from normalized within-repertoire ranks of inferred template counts. Generation probabilities in a later analysis came from a VDJ recombination model fitted to out-of-frame rearrangements, and those results were checked against IGoR. In a later analysis, TCR-TCR, TCR-HLA and TCR-CMV co-occurrence was scored with hypergeometric tests, and a repertoire-size bias correction was applied to TCR pairs. A later analysis estimated false discovery rates by permuting HLA or CMV assignments 20 times. In a later analysis, co-occurring TCRs were grouped using DBSCAN, and TCRdist sequence similarity was added for clustering within HLA-allele-positive subsets. Repertoires with fewer than 30,000 or more than 120,000 public chains, plus five repertoires with anomalous nucleotide sharing, were excluded from co-occurrence clustering. This is the immuneACCESS table as TCRdb keeps it, with only in-frame sequences that have V and J called. A part of the clones is gone; compared with another copy, unresolved V genes explain less than half, and the rest is unexplained. The DNA was the basis for D and trimming; V, J and clone size are from that table. The table for this sample lists around 130,000 clones; roughly 71% of them were counted only once. The ten largest make up nearly 3% of the sample.

On this clone: Its antigen is unknown. Base qualities are missing; no much larger clone stands one base away.

The sequence was obtained from a woman aged 40 to 55 in good health and CMV-seropositive. The sequenced sample consisted of PBMCs. The chain links TRBV29-1 with TRBJ1-2, with the D gene not confidently named. The DNA sequence is TGCAGCGTTGAAATTCGGGGAGACTATGGCTACACCTTC. Translated, it gives CSVEIRGDYGYTF.